The 8 T cell receptor beta chains below come from one sample, sequenced in a study of cytomegalovirus exposure and HLA in healthy donors (dated by TCRdb to about 2017). The receptor library was made with the immunoSEQ multiplex PCR assay. For the multiplex PCR, a mixture combining 60 forward primers for TCR Vbeta segments and 13 reverse primers for TCR Jbeta segments was used. Not all clones reach the TCRdb copy of this immuneACCESS table, which keeps in-frame sequences only. Checked studies attribute under half of the gap to unresolved V genes and leave the rest unexplained. The sample yields around 150,000 clones; around three quarters were counted once. Jointly, the top ten make up under 5.5% of the sample. The sequenced sample consisted of PBMCs. Every receptor here comes from a man aged 25-45 years in good health.

V and J are TRBV7-2 and TRBJ2-1, with TRBD2 matching 10 bases. The J segment lost 10 bases and the V segment lost 6 bases, leaving 12 bases of the junction unmatched. CDR1 is SGHTA, CDR2 FQGNSA, per germline. The length of the CDR3 is 15 residues. CDR3 in DNA: TGTGCCAGCAGATCCCTAGCGGGAGTTTTAGGCGAGCAGTTCTTC. Translated: CASRSLAGVLGEQFF.

The chain carries TRBV4-2 and TRBJ1-1; TRBD1 is a possible D gene (6 bases). This CDR3 region has 14 residues. V lost 0 bases and J 6 bases, leaving 11 bases between the germline ends. The germline V gene has CDR1 LGHNA and CDR2 YNFKEQ. CDR3 in amino acids: CASSQEDSGAEAFF. The DNA for the CDR3 is TGTGCCAGCAGCCAAGAGGACAGCGGGGCTGAAGCTTTCTTT.

J is TRBJ2-2 and V is TRBV28; 8 bases align to TRBD2. J gave up 6 bases and V 4 bases, and 7 bases lay outside the gene matches. The length of the CDR3 is 15 residues. Germline assignment: CDR1 MDHEN and CDR2 SYDVKM. The CDR3 DNA reads TGTGCCAGCAGTTCGTACGGGAGGGCCTCCGGGGAGCTGTTTTTT. Translated, it gives CASSSYGRASGELFF.

The gene calls are TRBV5-1 and TRBJ2-7; TRBD1 matches 9 bases. J lost 5 bases, V lost 3 bases, and 6 bases had no gene match. CDR1 is SGHRS and CDR2 is YFSETQ in the germline V gene. This CDR3 contains 14 residues. The CDR3 region is CASSWGQGTNEQYF. In DNA form, the CDR3 reads TGCGCCAGCAGCTGGGGACAGGGTACAAACGAGCAGTACTTC. The full variable domain, in which reference TRBV5-1 and TRBJ2-7 provide the parts outside the CDR3, is KAGVTQTPRYLIKTRGQQVTLSCSPISGHRSVSWYQQTPGQGLQFLFEYFSETQRNKGNFPGRFSGRQFSNSRSEMNVSTLELGDSALYLCASSWGQGTNEQYFGPGTRLTVT.

This clone was picked up a small number of times. The chain has TRBV9 and TRBJ1-1, with unresolved D. Germline-derived CDR1 and CDR2 are SGDLS and YYNGEE. Deletions cut 3 bases from V and 3 bases from J, with 9 bases between. The CDR3 loop spans 13 amino acids. CDR3 loop: CASSGPGYTEAFF. DNA of the CDR3: TGTGCCAGCAGCGGACCGGGGTACACTGAAGCTTTCTTT.

The chain uses TRBV28 and TRBJ2-2; 10 nucleotides agree with TRBD2. Germline values: CDR1 MDHEN, CDR2 SYDVKM. This CDR3 has 18 residues. Germline trimming cut 5 bases from V and 3 bases from J; bases unmatched to any gene: 12. The CDR3 sequence: CASSTPDLAGVDTGELFF. The DNA for the CDR3 is TGTGCCAGCAGTACCCCGGATCTAGCGGGAGTTGACACCGGGGAGCTGTTTTTT.

The V and J genes are TRBV15 and TRBJ1-1; D uncertain. V dropped 0 bases and J dropped 0 bases, with 11 bases sitting between them. The CDR3 sequence is 16 residues long. The germline V gene encodes CDR1 LNHNV and CDR2 YYDKDF (reference sequence). CDR3 region: CATSRDNWEMNTEAFF. The CDR3 nucleotides are TGTGCCACCAGCAGAGATAATTGGGAGATGAACACTGAAGCTTTCTTT.

The rearrangement links TRBV29-1 to TRBJ2-5; 7 nucleotides agree with TRBD2. CDR3 size: 14 residues. Germline V CDR1 and CDR2: SQVTM, ANQGSEA. The V segment lost 1 base and the J segment 5 bases; nucleotides outside the gene matches: 7. CDR3 in amino acids: CSVEGRSGGETQYF. CDR3 bases: TGCAGCGTTGAAGGGAGGTCCGGGGGGGAGACCCAGTACTTC.